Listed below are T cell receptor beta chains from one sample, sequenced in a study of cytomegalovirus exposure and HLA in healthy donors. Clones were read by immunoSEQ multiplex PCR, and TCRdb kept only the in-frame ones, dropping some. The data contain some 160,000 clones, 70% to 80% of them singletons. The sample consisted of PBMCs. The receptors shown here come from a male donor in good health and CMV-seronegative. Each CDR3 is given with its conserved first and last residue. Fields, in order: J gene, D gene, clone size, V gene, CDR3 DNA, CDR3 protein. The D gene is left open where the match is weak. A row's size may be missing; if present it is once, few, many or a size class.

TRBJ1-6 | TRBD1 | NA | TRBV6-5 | TGTGCCAGCAGTCGACAGGGTTTTCAGTCACCCCTCCACTTT | CASSRQGFQSPLHF
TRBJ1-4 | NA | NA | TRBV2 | TGTGCCAGCAGAGTCAAACAGGGTGAGAATGAAAAACTGTTTTTT | CASRVKQGENEKLFF
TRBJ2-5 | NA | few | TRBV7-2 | TGTGCCAGCAGCTCCCCCCAGGGTTGGGAGACCCAGTACTTC | CASSSPQGWETQYF
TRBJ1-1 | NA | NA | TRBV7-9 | TGTGCCAGCAGCCTCAAGGCGGACACTGAAGCTTTCTTT | CASSLKADTEAFF
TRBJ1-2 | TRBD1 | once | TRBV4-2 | TGTGCCAGCAGCCGTGACAGGGGGCTAAACTATGGCTACACCTTC | CASSRDRGLNYGYTF
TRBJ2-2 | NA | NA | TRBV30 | TGTGCCTGGATAGGCGGGACCACTAGCGGGGAGCTGTTTTTT | CAWIGGTTSGELFF
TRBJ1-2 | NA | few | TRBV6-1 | TGTGCCAGCAGTGAAGGGGCAGGGACTAATGGCTACACCTTC | CASSEGAGTNGYTF
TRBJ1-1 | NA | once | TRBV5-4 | TGTGCCAGCAGCCCCCCGACGACAGCTTGGTTAGCTTTCTTT | CASSPPTTAWLAFF
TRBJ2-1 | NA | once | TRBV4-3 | TGCGCCAGCAGCCAAGAGTTTGCTCTAAGCTCCTACAATGAGCAGTTCTTC | CASSQEFALSSYNEQFF
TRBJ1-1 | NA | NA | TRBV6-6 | TGTGCCAGCAGTTTGCAGGGTAAAACTTTCTTT | CASSLQGKTFF
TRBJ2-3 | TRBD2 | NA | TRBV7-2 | TGTGCCAGCAGCTTCGGACTAGCGGGGGGAGCTAGCACAGATACGCAGTATTTT | CASSFGLAGGASTDTQYF
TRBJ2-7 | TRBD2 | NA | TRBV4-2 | TGTGCCAGCAGCCAAGGGTGGCGGGAGGGCCGAGAGCAGTACTTC | CASSQGWREGREQYF
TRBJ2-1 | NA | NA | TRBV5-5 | TGTGCCAGCAGCTTGGACAGGGAATACAATGAGCAGTTCTTC | CASSLDREYNEQFF
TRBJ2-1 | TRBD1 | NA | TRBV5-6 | TGTGCCAGCAGCCTGAGACAGGGTAGTATTGAACGGAATGAGCAGTTCTTC | CASSLRQGSIERNEQFF